This TCR beta chain is drawn from a study of T cells in Graves' hyperthyroidism and ophthalmopathy. This CDR3 is built from 16 residues. The germline V gene has CDR1 LNHNV and CDR2 YYDKDF (reference sequence). Trimming took 1 base from V and 1 from J; bases not matched to a gene: 5. Amplification yielded TCR beta CDR3 regions, with RNA transcripts as the source. HTBI primers drove first-round RT-PCR of the TCR CDR3. TCRdb re-called the multiplex PCR reads through MiXCR, storing one row per CDR3 protein. The repertoire holds under 450,000 distinct CDR3 sequences, with about 17% as singletons. Hyperthyroidism was newly diagnosed in patients aged 18 to 65 (duration under 2 months).

The J gene is TRBJ2-3, the V gene TRBV15, with TRBD1 matching 7 bases. The origin of this receptor is a woman under 40 with Graves' hyperthyroidism that later progressed to Graves' ophthalmopathy. The sample comprised blood. The CDR3 nucleotides read TGTGCCACCAGCAGAGGACAGGGATTGGGCACAGATACGCAGTATTTT. It specifies CATSRGQGLGTDTQYF. Supplemented by reference TRBV15 and TRBJ2-3, the full variable domain reads DAMVIQNPRYQVTQFGKPVTLSCSQTLNHNVMYWYQQKSSQAPKLLFHYYDKDFNNEADTPDNFQSRRPNTSFCFLDIRSPGLGDTAMYLCATSRGQGLGTDTQYFGPGTRLTVL.